One and the same sample provided the 13 T cell receptor beta chains below, sequenced in a study of beta chain features in type 1 diabetes. Study-level points and caveats: Shorter TCRB CDR3s, moderately but significantly so, were found in Type 1 diabetes patients in all four CD4+ subsets.

Their target antigens are unknown. The study reverse transcribed the entire isolated RNA, so it sequenced expressed TCRB transcripts. The data were produced by immunoSEQ multiplex PCR, yet TCRdb's version contains in-frame clones alone and is incomplete. The table records about 170,000 clones, 6.5% to 9.5% of them present only once. Sequencing was performed on central memory CD4+ T cells from blood. All receptors come from a middle-aged woman with type 1 diabetes.

This clone was seen a few times. This chain connects TRBV27 to TRBJ1-5; no definite D call. The V and J ends lost 6 bases and 3 bases respectively, with 15 bases between them. The CDR3 has 15 residues. Germline V gene lookup returns CDR1 MNHEY and CDR2 SMNVEV (reference sequence). Here the CDR3 reads CASRTLWAPNQPQHF. DNA for the CDR3: TGTGCCAGCAGAACATTGTGGGCCCCCAATCAGCCCCAGCATTTT.

This clone was counted between two and nine times. The chain employs TRBV29-1 and TRBJ1-1; perhaps TRBD1 as D (6 bases). CDR1 and CDR2 from the germline V gene are SQVTM and ANQGSEA. The CDR3 extends over 13 amino acids. Deletions cut 3 bases from V and 1 base from J, with 9 bases between. The CDR3 DNA is TGCAGCGTTGACAGGGGCCCGAACACTGAAGCTTTCTTT. It codes for CSVDRGPNTEAFF. Combining the CDR3 with reference TRBV29-1 and TRBJ1-1 gives the whole variable domain SAVISQKPSRDICQRGTSLTIQCQVDSQVTMMFWYRQQPGQSLTLIATANQGSEATYESGFVIDKFPISRPNLTFSTLTVSNMSPEDSSIYLCSVDRGPNTEAFFGQGTRLTVV.

The table lists this clone with a few counts. This sequence joins TRBV28 and TRBJ1-2, with a possible D match to TRBD1 (5 bases). Germline-derived CDR1 and CDR2 are MDHEN and SYDVKM. This CDR3 has 13 residues. V shed 6 bases and J shed 2 bases, with 10 bases lying between them. The CDR3 spells CASSQDSNYGYTF. The CDR3 DNA sequence: TGTGCCAGCAGCCAAGACAGCAACTATGGCTACACCTTC.

The chain employs TRBV27 and TRBJ2-7; TRBD2 agrees at 10 bases. The germline V gene has CDR1 MNHEY and CDR2 SMNVEV (reference sequence). The CDR3 runs 16 residues. V shed 7 bases, J shed 4 bases, and the junction held 13 bases outside the gene matches. The CDR3 region is CASMEWPSGRLYEQYF. DNA for the CDR3: TGTGCCAGCATGGAGTGGCCTAGCGGGAGATTATACGAGCAGTACTTC.

The gene calls are TRBV6-1 and TRBJ2-6; possible D gene TRBD2, 5 bases. Between the trimmed V and J ends, which lost 3 bases and 4 bases, there was a span of 7 bases. The CDR3 covers 14 residues. Germline V gene sequence: CDR1 MNHNS, CDR2 SASEGT. The CDR3 spells CASSDTGGANVLTF. In DNA form, the CDR3 reads TGTGCCAGCAGTGATACGGGGGGGGCCAACGTCCTGACTTTC.

In this sample, this clone turned up a few times. The chain combines TRBV6-5 with TRBJ2-1, with D possibly TRBD2 on 5 matching bases. CDR1 and CDR2 (germline): MNHEY, SVGAGI. This CDR3 has 16 amino acids. V gave up 0 bases and J gave up 4 bases, with 13 bases separating them. DNA for the CDR3: TGTGCCAGCAGTTACTCCGTGGTAGCGAGGTACAATGAGCAGTTCTTC. This translates into CASSYSVVARYNEQFF.

This clone was detected only a few times. This sequence joins TRBV28 and TRBJ1-5; 9 nucleotides match TRBD1. Germline V gene lookup returns CDR1 MDHEN and CDR2 SYDVKM. V was clipped by 6 bases and J by 6 bases; unmatched bases: 9. There are 15 residues in the CDR3. Written as DNA, the CDR3 is TGTGCCAGCAGGGGCCGGGACAGGGTATCTCAGCCCCAGCATTTT. It translates to CASRGRDRVSQPQHF.

This clone occurred a few times. One end of the junction is discordant with germline, which a read error may explain. This rearrangement joins TRBV7-7 to TRBJ2-5, with 10 bases lining up with TRBD1. Germline V CDR1 and CDR2: SSHAT, FNYEAQ (reference sequence). The CDR3 consists of 16 residues. As DNA, the CDR3 is TGTGCTAGCAGCCCGAACCCGGGACAGGGGAGAGAGACCCAGTACTTC. The encoded protein is CASSPNPGQGRETQYF.

This clone was seen only a few times. This chain joins TRBV5-8 and TRBJ2-4; maybe TRBD2 (5 bases). CDR3 length: 14 amino acids. V dropped 4 bases and J dropped 6 bases, with 14 bases sitting between them. CDR1 and CDR2 from the germline V gene are SGHTS and YDEGEE. CDR3 amino acids: CASSATLALNIQYF. The DNA for the CDR3 is TGTGCCAGCAGCGCTACTCTAGCCCTAAACATTCAGTACTTC.

The chain recombines TRBV7-8 with TRBJ2-1; 14 bases line up with TRBD2. Germline V gives CDR1 SGHVS, CDR2 FQNEAQ. This CDR3 spans 17 amino acids. V shed 5 bases and J 3 bases; nucleotides not matched to a gene: 6. In nucleotides, the CDR3 is TGTGCCAGCAGCCTGGGACTAGCGGGAGTGGACTACAATGAGCAGTTCTTC. This sequence encodes CASSLGLAGVDYNEQFF.

The chain recombines TRBV5-1 with TRBJ1-4, with D uncertain. Germline lookup yields CDR1 SGHRS and CDR2 YFSETQ. Trimming removed 2 bases from V and 11 bases from J, with 13 bases in between. The CDR3 runs to 13 residues. The CDR3 DNA reads TGCGCCAGCAGCTTTCGAGGGCTAGGGAAACTGTTTTTT. As protein: CASSFRGLGKLFF. Based on the CDR3 plus reference TRBV5-1 and TRBJ1-4, the full variable domain is KAGVTQTPRYLIKTRGQQVTLSCSPISGHRSVSWYQQTPGQGLQFLFEYFSETQRNKGNFPGRFSGRQFSNSRSEMNVSTLELGDSALYLCASSFRGLGKLFFGSGTQLSVL.

The V gene is TRBV7-9, the J gene TRBJ1-4, with 7 bases identical to TRBD1. V lost 4 bases to trimming and J lost 6 bases; unmatched junction nucleotides: 8. Germline CDR1 SEHNR, CDR2 FQNEAQ (reference sequence). This CDR3 comprises 15 residues. In DNA form, the CDR3 reads TGTGCCAGCAGCTCCGACGACAGGGAAGATGAAAAACTGTTTTTT. Protein product: CASSSDDREDEKLFF.

The chain carries TRBV19 and TRBJ1-2; 8 bases are a match to TRBD1. Germline V gene data show CDR1 as LNHDA and CDR2 as SQIVND (reference sequence). The CDR3 length is 14 residues. V gave up 6 bases and J gave up 8 bases; unmatched junction bases: 11. This chain's CDR3 is CASRSGQASGGYTF. The CDR3 coding sequence is TGTGCCAGTAGATCGGGACAGGCTTCTGGAGGCTACACCTTC.